This paragraph covers one T cell receptor beta chain sequence. What it binds is unknown. Repertoires were generated with immunoSEQ multiplex PCR, while TCRdb's copy carries only in-frame clones and drops some. The profile shows 75,000 to 100,000 clones, 90% to 95% of them singletons. The data were taken from a study of graft-versus-host responses after intestinal transplantation. About the research overall: Recipients got multivisceral, liver-intestinal, or isolated intestinal transplants.

The J segment lost 8 bases and the V segment lost 5 bases, leaving 11 bases of the junction unmatched. The germline V gene has CDR1 SGHNT and CDR2 YYREEE (reference sequence). The CDR3 totals 14 residues. Whole-study results and caveats: GvH clones appeared in recipient marrow, some first in ileum or blood.

The chain has TRBV5-4 and TRBJ2-5; 8 nucleotides line up with TRBD2. The sequence came from a human donor who was the organ donor for an intestinal transplant. The sequenced sample was unstimulated CD4+ T cells sorted from spleen or lymph node cells, obtained before transplant. CDR3 amino acids: CASRPVRGAITQYF. In DNA form, the CDR3 reads TGTGCCAGCAGACCCGTGCGGGGGGCGATAACCCAGTACTTC.